This is a list of T cell receptor beta chains from one sample in a study of Ad26.COV2.S vaccination and SARS-CoV-2 variants. Measured with immunoSEQ multiplex PCR; TCRdb has only the in-frame clones, and not every one. The sample lists hundreds of thousands of clones, roughly nine tenths occurring once. The sequencing here drew on peripheral blood, taken in a trial of Ad26.COV2.S vaccine versus placebo. The receptors shown here come from a person between 18 and 65 years old who received the Ad26.COV2.S COVID-19 vaccine or a placebo. Both conserved end residues are part of each CDR3. Fields, in order: CDR3 DNA, CDR3 protein, J gene, clone size, V gene, D gene. A D gene is named only where the DNA matches it firmly. Part of the rows lack a size; the others show once, few, many or a class for expanded clones.

TGTGCCAGCAGCTTAGGGGCAGGGTTGGCCTACGAGCAGTACTTC | CASSLGAGLAYEQYF | TRBJ2-7 | . | TRBV7-9 | .
TGTGCCAGCTCACCCCCCCCCACAGATACGCAGTATTTT | CASSPPPTDTQYF | TRBJ2-3 | once | TRBV18 | .
TGCAGCGTCCAGACAGGGGGTTACACTGAAGCTTTCTTT | CSVQTGGYTEAFF | TRBJ1-1 | . | TRBV29-1 | TRBD1
TGTGCCAGCAGACTAGCGGGGGGGGATCAAGAGACCCAGTACTTC | CASRLAGGDQETQYF | TRBJ2-5 | . | TRBV7-6 | TRBD2
TGTGCCAGTAGTATAAACTATCAAGAGACCCAGTACTTC | CASSINYQETQYF | TRBJ2-5 | once | TRBV19 | .
TGTGCCAGCAGCCAAGATAGGCAGGGAGCAACTAATGAAAAACTGTTTTTT | CASSQDRQGATNEKLFF | TRBJ1-4 | . | TRBV3-1/TRBV3-2 | .
TGTGCCAGTAGTATCTGGACTAGCGGGAGTGATGAGCAGTTCTTC | CASSIWTSGSDEQFF | TRBJ2-1 | . | TRBV19 | TRBD2
TGCGCCAGCAGCTTTAACATTAACACTGAAGCTTTCTTT | CASSFNINTEAFF | TRBJ1-1 | . | TRBV5-1 | .
TGTGCCTGCAATACGGCGTCGGGTAATGAAAAACTGTTTTTT | CACNTASGNEKLFF | TRBJ1-4 | . | TRBV30 | .
TGTGCCAGCAGCCAAGATGATGTCCTGGGAAATGGCTACACCTTC | CASSQDDVLGNGYTF | TRBJ1-2 | . | TRBV3-1/TRBV3-2 | .
TGTGCCAGCAGCGCCGAGCGGGGGGGCGGGTACAATGAGCAGTTCTTC | CASSAERGGGYNEQFF | TRBJ2-1 | . | TRBV7-8 | TRBD2
TGTGCCATCAGACCACAGGGAGACGAGCAGTACTTC | CAIRPQGDEQYF | TRBJ2-7 | . | TRBV10-3 | .
TGTGCCAGCAGCTTAAACCGGGACGCAGAGCAGTACTTC | CASSLNRDAEQYF | TRBJ2-7 | . | TRBV7-9 | .
TGTGCCAGTAGTCCACAGGTCTCTAACTATGGCTACACCTTC | CASSPQVSNYGYTF | TRBJ1-2 | . | TRBV19 | .
TGCGCCAGCAGCTCAACTAACAATGAGCAGTTCTTC | CASSSTNNEQFF | TRBJ2-1 | . | TRBV5-1 | .
TGTGCCAGCAGCGCGCGGGGGGAAAGCACAGATACGCAGTATTTT | CASSARGESTDTQYF | TRBJ2-3 | . | TRBV9 | TRBD2
TGCGCCAGCAGCTTAGAAGGGACAGGGGGCGCAGATACGCAGTATTTT | CASSLEGTGGADTQYF | TRBJ2-3 | . | TRBV5-1 | TRBD1
TGTGCCAGCAGTTTCAAGACGGGTAACTATGGCTACACCTTC | CASSFKTGNYGYTF | TRBJ1-2 | once | TRBV27 | .
TGTGCCAGCAGCCACGAACAGGGGGCAGCATACGAGCAGTACTTC | CASSHEQGAAYEQYF | TRBJ2-7 | . | TRBV14 | TRBD1
TGTGCCAGCAGCCCGCCAACGACGAGCTCCTACAATGAGCAGTTCTTC | CASSPPTTSSYNEQFF | TRBJ2-1 | . | TRBV7-9 | .
TGTGCCAGCAGCCGTGGACTCTTCTACGAGCAGTACTTC | CASSRGLFYEQYF | TRBJ2-7 | . | TRBV6-5 | .
TGCGCCAGCAGCCCACCAACAGGGGGTTCGAGCTCCTACGAGCAGTACTTC | CASSPPTGGSSSYEQYF | TRBJ2-7 | . | TRBV5-1 | TRBD1
TGCGCCAGCAGCTTGTCCTTCACAGATACGCAGTATTTT | CASSLSFTDTQYF | TRBJ2-3 | . | TRBV5-1 | .
TGTGCCAGCAGCTTAGACCGAACCCTAACCGGGACAGTATTTCACAACACCGGGGAGCTGTTTTTT | CASSLDRTLTGTVFHNTGELFF | TRBJ2-2 | many | TRBV11-3 | TRBD1
TGTGCCAGCTCACCAAGCGTGGGGTTCATGAACACTGAAGCTTTCTTT | CASSPSVGFMNTEAFF | TRBJ1-1 | . | TRBV18 | .